A single sample gave rise to the 20 T cell receptor beta chains below, sequenced in a study of T cell responses to AZD1222 COVID-19 vaccine. The repertoire was sequenced with immunoSEQ multiplex PCR; TCRdb's copy has only in-frame clones and lacks some. Seen here are some 87,000 clones, approximately 92% observed once, and the top ten hold 31%. Sequencing used peripheral blood, obtained on day 0 of AZD1222 vaccination. These receptors originate from an adult in good health.

This sequence joins TRBV19 and TRBJ1-5; no definite D call. V lost 6 bases to trimming and J lost 2 bases, with 17 bases between them. Germline V CDR1 and CDR2: LNHDA, SQIVND (reference sequence). This CDR3 has 16 amino acids. CDR3 bases: TGTGCCAGTAGGGACCTTTTAACAGTCGGCAATCAGCCCCAGCATTTT. It specifies CASRDLLTVGNQPQHF.

This rearrangement joins TRBV27 to TRBJ1-2; 7 bases align to TRBD1. The CDR3 contains 14 residues. Germline lookup yields CDR1 MNHEY and CDR2 SMNVEV (reference sequence). With V trimmed by 6 bases and J by 7 bases, 11 bases remained unmatched. CDR3 region: CASSFTGEVGGYTF. The CDR3 DNA is TGTGCCAGCAGCTTTACAGGGGAAGTTGGTGGCTACACCTTC.

This clone showed up just once. The gene calls are TRBV9 and TRBJ1-2; D remains unclear. The CDR3 is 14 amino acids. The V and J ends lost 0 bases and 3 bases respectively, with 9 bases between them. Germline V gene sequence: CDR1 SGDLS, CDR2 YYNGEE. DNA for the CDR3: TGTGCCAGCAGCGTAGGTTTCGGGCACTATGGCTACACCTTC. It yields the protein CASSVGFGHYGYTF.

The chain has TRBV6-1 and TRBJ2-3, with D uncertain. The CDR3 loop spans 19 amino acids. Trimming removed 2 bases at V and 0 bases at J, with 21 bases between. Per the germline V gene, CDR1 is MNHNS and CDR2 is SASEGT. The CDR3 nucleotides read TGTGCCAGCAGTGAACGGCGGTTGTCGAACCTGATTAGCACAGATACGCAGTATTTT. It translates to CASSERRLSNLISTDTQYF.

The rearrangement joins TRBV4-2 to TRBJ1-1; TRBD1 matches 7 bases. With 1 base clipped from V and 1 base from J, the junction kept 6 bases outside the gene matches. This CDR3 is 16 amino acids long. Germline CDR1 LGHNA, CDR2 YNFKEQ. The CDR3 sequence: CASSQVPGQENTEAFF. The CDR3 DNA reads TGTGCCAGCAGCCAAGTGCCAGGACAGGAGAACACTGAAGCTTTCTTT.

This chain links TRBV18 with TRBJ2-1, with D perhaps matching TRBD1 (5 bases). Per germline, CDR1 KGHSH and CDR2 LQKENI. V was trimmed by 0 bases and J by 2 bases, leaving 11 bases between them. The CDR3 loop spans 16 amino acids. The chain's CDR3 is CASSPPWQGPYNEQFF. CDR3 nucleotides: TGTGCCAGCTCACCACCGTGGCAGGGTCCCTACAATGAGCAGTTCTTC.

The table lists this clone with a count of one. This sequence joins TRBV24-1 and TRBJ2-1; D is uncertain. This CDR3 has 14 residues. With 2 bases removed from V and 7 bases from J, the gap between germline ends came to 11 bases. In germline, CDR1 is KGHDR, CDR2 SFDVKD. The CDR3 region is CATSDSIVRNEQFF. The CDR3 nucleotides read TGTGCCACCAGTGATTCGATAGTCCGAAATGAGCAGTTCTTC.

V gene TRBV19 combines with J gene TRBJ2-3, with no clear D. Germline lookup yields CDR1 LNHDA and CDR2 SQIVND (reference sequence). Trimming stripped 1 base from V and 6 bases from J, with 8 bases between. The CDR3 length is 13 residues. CDR3 region: CASSIGPLDTQYF. CDR3 nucleotides: TGTGCCAGTAGTATAGGGCCTTTGGATACGCAGTATTTT.

The chain joins TRBV6-2 or TRBV6-3 to TRBJ2-1, with TRBD2 matching 7 bases. This CDR3 comprises 15 residues. Per the germline V gene, CDR1 is MNHEY and CDR2 is SVGEGT. V gave up 7 bases and J gave up 9 bases; unmatched junction bases: 15. The CDR3 sequence is CASTPFGGREGEQFF. In DNA, the CDR3 is TGTGCCAGCACCCCCTTTGGCGGGAGAGAGGGTGAGCAGTTCTTC.

V and J are TRBV2 and TRBJ2-2; tentative D call: TRBD1 (6 bases). Per the germline V gene, CDR1 is SNHLY and CDR2 is FYNNEI. Trimming took off 3 bases at V and 0 bases at J, with 14 bases between the two ends. The CDR3 has 17 residues. CDR3 region: CASSDHLGTPNTGELFF. The CDR3 region has the DNA TGTGCCAGCAGTGATCATCTAGGGACACCGAACACCGGGGAGCTGTTTTTT. Using reference TRBV2 and TRBJ2-2 for the parts outside the CDR3, the full variable domain is EPEVTQTPSHQVTQMGQEVILRCVPISNHLYFYWYRQILGQKVEFLVSFYNNEISEKSEIFDDQFSVERPDGSNFTLKIRSTKLEDSAMYFCASSDHLGTPNTGELFFGEGSRLTVL.

J is TRBJ2-3 and V is TRBV6-4; 7 bases map to TRBD2. The CDR3 has 15 amino acids. Germline assignment: CDR1 MRHNA and CDR2 SNTAGT. V shed 4 bases, J shed 0 bases, and the junction held 4 bases outside the gene matches. The CDR3 reads CASSVNGRSTDTQYF. The CDR3 DNA reads TGTGCCAGCAGTGTTAACGGGAGGAGCACAGATACGCAGTATTTT.

The CDR3 DNA reads as TGTGCCAGCAGCGTCCCGGGGCCCGATCGGAGGGCCAACGTCCTGACTTTC. Translating it yields CASSVPGPDRRANVLTF. The chain couples TRBV9 to TRBJ2-6; D possibly uses TRBD1 or TRBD2 (5 bases each). Germline V gives CDR1 SGDLS, CDR2 YYNGEE. The CDR3 contains 17 residues. Trimming removed 2 bases at V and 5 bases at J, with 17 bases between.

The chain has TRBV5-8 and TRBJ2-1; 13 nucleotides line up with TRBD2. Losses at the gene ends were 1 base for V and 1 base for J; bases not matched to a gene: 8. The CDR3 is 19 amino acids. CDR1 SGHTS and CDR2 YDEGEE come from the germline V gene. This CDR3 reads CASSLLRTSGSWSYNEQFF. The CDR3, as DNA: TGTGCCAGCAGCTTGTTGCGGACTAGCGGGAGTTGGTCCTACAATGAGCAGTTCTTC.

This chain links TRBV5-4 with TRBJ2-5; 9 bases fit TRBD2. The CDR3 has 14 amino acids. Germline assignment: CDR1 SGHNT and CDR2 YYREEE (reference sequence). V lost 0 bases and J lost 4; bases outside the gene matches: 1. In DNA form, the CDR3 reads TGTGCCAGCAGCTTGGTGACTAGCGGAGAGACCCAGTACTTC. Translating gives CASSLVTSGETQYF. The whole variable domain, remainder taken from reference TRBV5-4 and TRBJ2-5, is ETGVTQSPTHLIKTRGQQVTLRCSSQSGHNTVSWYQQALGQGPQFIFQYYREEENGRGNFPPRFSGLQFPNYSSELNVNALELDDSALYLCASSLVTSGETQYFGPGTRLLVL.

This chain connects TRBV28 to TRBJ2-3; 12 bases align to TRBD2. The CDR3 loop spans 15 amino acids. Germline lookup yields CDR1 MDHEN and CDR2 SYDVKM. V lost 4 bases to trimming and J lost 5 bases; unmatched junction nucleotides: 4. This CDR3 is CASSSTSGRIDTQYF. In nucleotides, the CDR3 is TGTGCCAGCAGTTCGACTAGCGGGAGAATAGATACGCAGTATTTT. Full variable domain (outside the CDR3, taken from reference TRBV28 and TRBJ2-3): DVKVTQSSRYLVKRTGEKVFLECVQDMDHENMFWYRQDPGLGLRLIYFSYDVKMKEKGDIPEGYSVSREKKERFSLILESASTNQTSMYLCASSSTSGRIDTQYFGPGTRLTVL.

The rearrangement uses TRBV24-1 and TRBJ1-6; the D gene is possibly TRBD1 (6 bases). This CDR3 has 17 residues. In germline, CDR1 is KGHDR, CDR2 SFDVKD. V dropped 1 base and J dropped 9 bases, with 18 bases sitting between them. CDR3: CATSDLRRQGGGSPLHF. The CDR3 DNA sequence: TGTGCCACCAGTGATTTACGGCGGCAGGGAGGGGGTTCACCCCTCCACTTT.

This chain uses TRBV30 with TRBJ2-1; D tentatively reads TRBD1 or TRBD2 (5 bases each). This CDR3 is built from 11 residues. V was clipped by 4 bases and J by 16 bases, with 17 bases between them. Germline CDR1 reads GTSNPN; CDR2 reads SVGIG (reference sequence). The CDR3 DNA follows: TGTGCCTGGATTGTCGGGGCCCGGCCCTTCTTC. Translated: CAWIVGARPFF.

Points on this clone: Within the sample, other DNA sequences also encode this same CDR3. The genes are TRBV5-5 and TRBJ1-1; the D is unclear. CDR1 SGHKS and CDR2 YYEKEE come from the germline V gene (reference sequence). The CDR3 extends over 15 amino acids. The V and J ends lost 0 bases and 1 base respectively, with 10 bases between them. This CDR3 is CASSLAGVPNTEAFF. The DNA for the CDR3 is TGTGCCAGCAGCTTGGCTGGGGTACCGAACACTGAAGCTTTCTTT.

This chain uses TRBV9 with TRBJ1-4; 7 bases are a match to TRBD1. The germline V gene has CDR1 SGDLS and CDR2 YYNGEE. The CDR3 runs to 16 residues. The V gene end was trimmed by 0 bases and the J gene end by 8 bases; junction bases not matched to a gene: 10. CDR3 loop: CASSVASTGRDEKLFF. The CDR3 coding sequence is TGTGCCAGCAGCGTAGCTTCGACAGGGCGAGACGAAAAACTGTTTTTT.

The genes are TRBV7-2 and TRBJ1-1; D perhaps matches TRBD1 (5 bases). Germline-derived CDR1 and CDR2 are SGHTA and FQGNSA. Trimming stripped 6 bases from V and 1 base from J, with 9 bases between. The CDR3 totals 13 residues. CDR3 loop: CASSLQENTEAFF. The CDR3 DNA follows: TGTGCCAGCAGTCTACAGGAGAACACTGAAGCTTTCTTT. The variable domain in full, with the rest retrieved from reference TRBV7-2 and TRBJ1-1, is GAGVSQSPSNKVTEKGKDVELRCDPISGHTALYWYRQSLGQGLEFLIYFQGNSAPDKSGLPSDRFSAERTGGSVSTLTIQRTQQEDSAVYLCASSLQENTEAFFGQGTRLTVV.